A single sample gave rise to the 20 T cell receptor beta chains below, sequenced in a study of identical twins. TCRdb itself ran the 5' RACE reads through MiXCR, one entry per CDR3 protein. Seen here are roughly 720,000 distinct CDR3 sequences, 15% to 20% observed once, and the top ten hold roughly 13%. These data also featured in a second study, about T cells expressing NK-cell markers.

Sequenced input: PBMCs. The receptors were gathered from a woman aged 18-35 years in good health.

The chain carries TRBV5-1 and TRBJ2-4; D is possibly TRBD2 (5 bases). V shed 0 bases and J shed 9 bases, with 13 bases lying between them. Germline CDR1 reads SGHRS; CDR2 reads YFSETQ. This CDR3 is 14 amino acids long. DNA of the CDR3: TGCGCCAGCAGCTTGGATGTTAGCGATGGCATTCAGTACTTC. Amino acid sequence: CASSLDVSDGIQYF.

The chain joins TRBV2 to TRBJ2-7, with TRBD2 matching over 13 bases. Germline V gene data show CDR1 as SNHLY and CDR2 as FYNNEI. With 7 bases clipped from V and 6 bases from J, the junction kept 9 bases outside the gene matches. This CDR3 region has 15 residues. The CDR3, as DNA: TGTGCCAGCACTAGGACTAGCGGGGGCGGGAGCGAGCAGTACTTC. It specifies CASTRTSGGGSEQYF.

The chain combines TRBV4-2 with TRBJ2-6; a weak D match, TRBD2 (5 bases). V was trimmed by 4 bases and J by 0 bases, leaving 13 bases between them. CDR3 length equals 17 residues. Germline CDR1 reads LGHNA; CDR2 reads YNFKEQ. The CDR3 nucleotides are TGTGCCAGCAGCCCAGATAGACTAATCTCTGGGGCCAACGTCCTGACTTTC. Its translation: CASSPDRLISGANVLTF.

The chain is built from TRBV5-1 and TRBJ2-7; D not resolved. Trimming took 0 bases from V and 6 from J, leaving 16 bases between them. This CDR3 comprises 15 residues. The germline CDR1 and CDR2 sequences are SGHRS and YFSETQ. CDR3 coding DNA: TGCGCCAGCAGCTTGGGGCCTGCCCAAGTACTCGAGCAGTACTTC. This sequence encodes CASSLGPAQVLEQYF.

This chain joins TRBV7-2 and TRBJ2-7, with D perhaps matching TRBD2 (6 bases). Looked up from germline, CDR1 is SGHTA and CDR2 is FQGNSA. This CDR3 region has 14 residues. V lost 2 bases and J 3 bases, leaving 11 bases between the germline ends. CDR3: CASSLSSGDYEQYF. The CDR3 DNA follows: TGTGCCAGCAGCTTAAGTAGCGGTGACTACGAGCAGTACTTC.

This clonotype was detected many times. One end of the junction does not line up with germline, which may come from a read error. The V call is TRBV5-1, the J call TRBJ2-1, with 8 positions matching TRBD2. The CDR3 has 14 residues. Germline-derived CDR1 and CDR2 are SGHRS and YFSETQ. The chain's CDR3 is CASSSRLALSHRVF. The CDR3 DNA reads TGCGCCAGCAGCTCGAGACTAGCGCTTTCTCACCGAGTCTTC.

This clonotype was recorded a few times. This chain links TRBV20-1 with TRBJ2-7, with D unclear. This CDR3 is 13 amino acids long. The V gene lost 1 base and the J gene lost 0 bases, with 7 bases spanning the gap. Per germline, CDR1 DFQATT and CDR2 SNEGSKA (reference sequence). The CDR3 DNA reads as TGCAGTGCTAGAGCCTGGGGCTCCTACGAGCAGTACTTC. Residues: CSARAWGSYEQYF.

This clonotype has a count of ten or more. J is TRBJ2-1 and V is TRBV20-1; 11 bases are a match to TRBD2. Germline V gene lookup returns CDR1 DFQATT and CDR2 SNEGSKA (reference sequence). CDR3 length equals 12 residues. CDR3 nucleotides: TGCAGCCCCGGGACTAGCGGAAATGAGCAGTTCTTC. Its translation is CSPGTSGNEQFF.

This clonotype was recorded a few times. The CDR3 coding sequence is TGTGCCAGCAGCGAGGACAGGGCAGGAGGCTACACCTTC. This codes for CASSEDRAGGYTF. This sequence joins TRBV7-2 and TRBJ1-2; 8 nucleotides align to TRBD1. The CDR3 is 13 amino acids. With 5 bases clipped from V and 8 bases from J, the junction kept 7 bases outside the gene matches. Germline V gene lookup returns CDR1 SGHTA and CDR2 FQGNSA.

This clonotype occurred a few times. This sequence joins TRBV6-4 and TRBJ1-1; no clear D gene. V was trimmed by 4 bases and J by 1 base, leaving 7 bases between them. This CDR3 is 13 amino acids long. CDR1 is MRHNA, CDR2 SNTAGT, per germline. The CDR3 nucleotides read TGTGCCAGCAGTGTCCACCCGAACACTGAAGCTTTCTTT. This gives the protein CASSVHPNTEAFF.

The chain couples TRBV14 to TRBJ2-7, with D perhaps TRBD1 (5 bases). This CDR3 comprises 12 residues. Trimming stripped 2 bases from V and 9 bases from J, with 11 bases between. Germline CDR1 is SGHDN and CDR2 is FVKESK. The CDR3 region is CASSQLRERQYF. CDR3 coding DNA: TGTGCCAGCAGCCAACTCAGGGAACGGCAGTACTTC. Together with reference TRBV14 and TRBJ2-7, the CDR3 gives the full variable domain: EAGVTQFPSHSVIEKGQTVTLRCDPISGHDNLYWYRRVMGKEIKFLLHFVKESKQDESGMPNNRFLAERTGGTYSTLKVQPAELEDSGVYFCASSQLRERQYFGPGTRLTVT.

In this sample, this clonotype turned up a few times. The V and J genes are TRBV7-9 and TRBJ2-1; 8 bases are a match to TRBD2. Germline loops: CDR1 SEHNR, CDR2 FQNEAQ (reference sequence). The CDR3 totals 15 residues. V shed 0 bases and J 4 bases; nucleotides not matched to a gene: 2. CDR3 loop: CASSLASGIYNEQFF. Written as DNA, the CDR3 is TGTGCCAGCAGCTTAGCTAGCGGGATTTACAATGAGCAGTTCTTC.

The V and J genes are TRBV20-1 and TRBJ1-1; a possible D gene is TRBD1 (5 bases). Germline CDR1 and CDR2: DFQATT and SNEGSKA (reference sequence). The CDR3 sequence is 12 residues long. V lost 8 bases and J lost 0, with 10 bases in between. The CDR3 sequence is CSPSTVNTEAFF. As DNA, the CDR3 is TGCAGTCCATCGACAGTGAACACTGAAGCTTTCTTT.

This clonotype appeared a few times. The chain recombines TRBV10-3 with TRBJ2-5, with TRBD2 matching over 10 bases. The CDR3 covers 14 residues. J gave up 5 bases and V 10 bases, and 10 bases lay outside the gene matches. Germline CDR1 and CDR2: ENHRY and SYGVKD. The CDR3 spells CASLKREGLETQYF. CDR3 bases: TGTGCCAGCCTTAAGCGGGAGGGCCTCGAGACCCAGTACTTC.

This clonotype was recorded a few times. This CDR3 is CASSFGLAGDLDTQYF. As DNA, the CDR3 is TGTGCCAGCAGCTTTGGGCTAGCGGGAGATCTGGATACGCAGTATTTT. This rearrangement joins TRBV7-9 to TRBJ2-3; TRBD2 aligns across 10 bases. CDR1 is SEHNR and CDR2 is FQNEAQ in the germline V gene (reference sequence). The V and J ends lost 3 bases and 6 bases, in that order; junction bases with no gene match: 9. There are 16 residues in the CDR3. Using reference TRBV7-9 and TRBJ2-3 for the parts outside the CDR3, the full variable domain is DTGVSQNPRHKITKRGQNVTFRCDPISEHNRLYWYRQTLGQGPEFLTYFQNEAQLEKSRLLSDRFSAERPKGSFSTLEIQRTEQGDSAMYLCASSFGLAGDLDTQYFGPGTRLTVL.

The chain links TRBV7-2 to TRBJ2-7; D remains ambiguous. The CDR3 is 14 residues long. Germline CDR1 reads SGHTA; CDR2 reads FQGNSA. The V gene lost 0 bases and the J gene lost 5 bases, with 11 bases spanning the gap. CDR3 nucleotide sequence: TGTGCCAGCAGCTTAGCGTACGGCTCTAACGAGCAGTACTTC. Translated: CASSLAYGSNEQYF.

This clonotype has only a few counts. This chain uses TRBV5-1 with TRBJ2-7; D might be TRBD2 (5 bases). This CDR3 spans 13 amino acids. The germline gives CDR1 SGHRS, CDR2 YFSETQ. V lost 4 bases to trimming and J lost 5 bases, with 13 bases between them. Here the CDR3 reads CASSLGDGDEQYF. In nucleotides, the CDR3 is TGCGCCAGCAGCCTTGGAGACGGGGACGAGCAGTACTTC. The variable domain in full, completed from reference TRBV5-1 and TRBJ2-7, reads KAGVTQTPRYLIKTRGQQVTLSCSPISGHRSVSWYQQTPGQGLQFLFEYFSETQRNKGNFPGRFSGRQFSNSRSEMNVSTLELGDSALYLCASSLGDGDEQYFGPGTRLTVT.

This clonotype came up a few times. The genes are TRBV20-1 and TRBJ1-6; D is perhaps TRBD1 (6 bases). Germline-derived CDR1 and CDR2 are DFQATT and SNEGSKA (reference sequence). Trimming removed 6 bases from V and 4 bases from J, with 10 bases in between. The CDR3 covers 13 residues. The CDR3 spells CSAQQGYNSPLHF. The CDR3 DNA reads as TGCAGTGCCCAACAGGGTTATAATTCACCCCTCCACTTT.

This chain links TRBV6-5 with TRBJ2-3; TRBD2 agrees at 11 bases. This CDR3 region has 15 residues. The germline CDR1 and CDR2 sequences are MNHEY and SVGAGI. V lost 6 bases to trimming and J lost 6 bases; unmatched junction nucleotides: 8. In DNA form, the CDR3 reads TGTGCCAGCAGCTACGTAGCGGGAGGGCCTGATACGCAGTATTTT. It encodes CASSYVAGGPDTQYF.

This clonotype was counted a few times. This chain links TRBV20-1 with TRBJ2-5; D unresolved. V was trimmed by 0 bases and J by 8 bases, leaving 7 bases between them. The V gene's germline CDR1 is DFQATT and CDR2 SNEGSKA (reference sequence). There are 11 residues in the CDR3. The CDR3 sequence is CSARDLATQYF. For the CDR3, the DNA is TGCAGTGCTAGAGATCTGGCCACCCAGTACTTC.